The clone carrying this T cell receptor beta chain has only a few counts. Its specificity is not known. The V end lost 6 bases, the J end lost 5 bases, and 11 bases lay between the germline ends. This CDR3 is 14 amino acids long. Looked up from germline, CDR1 is SEHNR and CDR2 is FQNEAQ (reference sequence). Described time point: pre-treatment sample, taken before nivolumab and TIL therapy. This sample was taken from a study of TIL therapy for anti-PD-1-resistant metastatic lung cancer. Points from the study as a whole: Treatment-naive, never-smoker and oncogene-addicted patients were overrepresented in this highly selected cohort.

The libraries were made with immunoSEQ v3. Assay: immunoSEQ multiplex PCR; the TCRdb copy retains only in-frame clones and omits some. This sample has about 15,000 clones, with roughly 88% found just once. The sample in question was blood, obtained at baseline. The chain is built from TRBV7-9 and TRBJ1-6; unclear D gene. The source of this sequence is a person aged 25 to 80 with non-small cell lung cancer. CDR3 in DNA: TGTGCCAGCAGTATGAATCTGGATAATTCACCCCTCCACTTT. It specifies CASSMNLDNSPLHF.